The text below deals with one T cell receptor (beta chain). Germline V gene sequence: CDR1 SGHDT, CDR2 YYEEEE. This CDR3 has 14 amino acids. Trimming took 1 base from V and 8 from J, leaving 13 bases between them. These data come from a study of T cell changes during pregnancy in multiple sclerosis. Repertoires were generated with immunoSEQ multiplex PCR, while TCRdb's copy carries only in-frame clones and drops some. The sample shows about 75,000 clones, approximately 90% of them seen only once. This specimen was CD4+ T cells from peripheral blood mononuclear cells, taken before pregnancy. This rearrangement joins TRBV5-6 to TRBJ2-1; D perhaps matches TRBD2 (6 bases). The sequence was obtained from a female donor with multiple sclerosis, enrolled in a pregnancy study. The CDR3 nucleotides read TGTGCCAGCAGCTTGTATCCAAGGGACTATGAGCAGTTCTTC. Amino acids: CASSLYPRDYEQFF. Based on the CDR3 plus reference TRBV5-6 and TRBJ2-1, the full variable domain is DAGVTQSPTHLIKTRGQQVTLRCSPKSGHDTVSWYQQALGQGPQFIFQYYEEEERQRGNFPDRFSGHQFPNYSSELNVNALLLGDSALYLCASSLYPRDYEQFFGPGTRLTVL.